Each of the 22 T cell receptor beta chains below was sequenced from the same sample in a study of CD8+ T cells in alopecia areata. The treatment was: oral pan-JAK inhibitor, 5-10 mg twice daily. Sequencing used cDNA as its template, made by extracting RNA and reverse transcribing it. Profiling relied on immunoSEQ multiplex PCR, and the TCRdb table lists in-frame clones only, not all of them. The repertoire holds fewer than 250,000 clones, around two fifths seen once, with almost 0.5% in the top ten. This specimen was CD4+ T cells sorted from blood, taken around week 30, from a patient treated with tofacitinib. These receptors were collected from a human donor with alopecia areata.

The rearrangement joins TRBV7-2 to TRBJ2-5; 10 bases are a match to TRBD2. J was trimmed by 3 bases and V by 3 bases; bases with no gene match: 1. The CDR3 length is 14 residues. CDR1 is SGHTA and CDR2 is FQGNSA in the germline V gene. Here the CDR3 reads CASSLGTSEETQYF. In DNA, the CDR3 is TGTGCCAGCAGCTTGGGGACTAGCGAAGAGACCCAGTACTTC.

This clone occurred a few times. The rearrangement links TRBV5-1 to TRBJ2-3; D unresolved. CDR1 SGHRS and CDR2 YFSETQ come from the germline V gene. V was pared by 4 bases and J by 3 bases, with 9 bases between. The CDR3 consists of 13 residues. CDR3 bases: TGCGCCAGCAGCACCCCTAGGACAGATACGCAGTATTTT. It translates to CASSTPRTDTQYF.

This clone appeared a few times. V is TRBV28 and J is TRBJ2-7; TRBD1 or TRBD2 may be the D gene (5 bases each). The germline gives CDR1 MDHEN, CDR2 SYDVKM. Between the trimmed V and J ends, which lost 6 bases and 2 bases, there was a span of 17 bases. This CDR3 region has 15 residues. CDR3 residues: CASSDSGPLAYEQYF. Here the CDR3 DNA reads TGTGCCAGCAGCGACAGCGGTCCTCTTGCCTACGAGCAGTACTTC.

V and J are TRBV5-1 and TRBJ2-5, with 7 bases fitting TRBD1. V lost 4 bases to trimming and J lost 2 bases; unmatched junction nucleotides: 8. CDR1 and CDR2 (germline): SGHRS, YFSETQ. The CDR3 runs 15 residues. CDR3 loop: CASSTPTGSQETQYF. DNA for the CDR3: TGCGCCAGCAGCACCCCGACAGGGAGTCAAGAGACCCAGTACTTC.

This chain uses TRBV7-2 with TRBJ2-7; D not certain. The germline CDR1 and CDR2 sequences are SGHTA and FQGNSA. The CDR3 consists of 13 residues. Deletions cut 2 bases from V and 2 bases from J, with 7 bases between. CDR3 DNA: TGTGCCAGCAGCTTAAATGTTGCCTACGAGCAGTACTTC. Protein: CASSLNVAYEQYF.

This clone has more than one count but fewer than ten. The V gene is TRBV9, the J gene TRBJ2-7; 10 bases are shared with TRBD1. Germline assignment: CDR1 SGDLS and CDR2 YYNGEE. V shed 4 bases and J 6 bases; nucleotides not matched to a gene: 10. CDR3 length equals 15 residues. This CDR3 reads CASSLFPGQGSEQYF. CDR3 in DNA: TGTGCCAGCAGCCTCTTCCCGGGACAGGGGTCCGAGCAGTACTTC.

The V gene is TRBV2, the J gene TRBJ2-1, with 12 bases lining up with TRBD1. This CDR3 comprises 14 residues. CDR1 and CDR2 from the germline V gene are SNHLY and FYNNEI. V lost 5 bases and J lost 9; bases outside the gene matches: 5. For the CDR3, the DNA is TGTGCCAGCAGTCCAGGGACAGGGGGCAGTGAGCAGTTCTTC. Translation: CASSPGTGGSEQFF.

This clone was recorded once. The chain joins TRBV5-6 to TRBJ2-3; D not resolved. The V and J ends lost 3 bases and 1 base respectively, with 6 bases between them. From germline, CDR1 is SGHDT and CDR2 YYEEEE. The CDR3 is made up of 13 amino acids. CDR3 in amino acids: CASSWTGTDTQYF. CDR3 nucleotides: TGTGCCAGCAGCTGGACCGGCACAGATACGCAGTATTTT. The variable domain in full, completed from reference TRBV5-6 and TRBJ2-3, reads DAGVTQSPTHLIKTRGQQVTLRCSPKSGHDTVSWYQQALGQGPQFIFQYYEEEERQRGNFPDRFSGHQFPNYSSELNVNALLLGDSALYLCASSWTGTDTQYFGPGTRLTVL.

This clone has a single count. V gene TRBV30 combines with J gene TRBJ1-2; D remains ambiguous. Germline CDR1 is GTSNPN and CDR2 is SVGIG (reference sequence). The CDR3 runs to 14 residues. The ends were cut back, 0 bases at V and 4 bases at J, with 12 bases in the middle. The CDR3 protein is CAWSVPGIGYGYTF. CDR3 DNA sequence: TGTGCCTGGAGTGTACCCGGGATTGGCTATGGCTACACCTTC. The whole variable domain, filled in from reference TRBV30 and TRBJ1-2, reads SQTIHQWPATLVQPVGSPLSLECTVEGTSNPNLYWYRQAAGRGLQLLFYSVGIGQISSEVPQNLSASRPQDRQFILSSKKLLLSDSGFYLCAWSVPGIGYGYTFGSGTRLTVV.

The table lists this clone with a few counts. J is TRBJ1-1 and V is TRBV4-1; D is uncertain. The CDR3 spans 14 residues. Between the trimmed V and J ends, which lost 0 bases and 4 bases, there was a span of 9 bases. Germline-derived CDR1 and CDR2 are MGHRA and YSYEKL. The CDR3 loop reads CASSQDWFTTEAFF. The CDR3, as DNA: TGCGCCAGCAGCCAAGATTGGTTTACCACTGAAGCTTTCTTT.

The CDR3 DNA reads TGCGCCAGCAGCTTGACTAGCGGGAGTTGGGATACGCAGTATTTT. This codes for CASSLTSGSWDTQYF. The chain employs TRBV5-1 and TRBJ2-3, with 11 bases fitting TRBD2. Per the germline V gene, CDR1 is SGHRS and CDR2 is YFSETQ. The CDR3 runs 15 residues. Trimming at V came to 1 base and at J to 6 bases, leaving 4 bases not matched to a gene.

The chain employs TRBV29-1 and TRBJ1-4; no clear D gene. The V end was cut by 4 bases, the J end by 1 base, with 7 bases between. Germline CDR1 reads SQVTM; CDR2 reads ANQGSEA. This CDR3 has 13 residues. The CDR3 is CSVAGLTNEKLFF. The CDR3 bases are TGCAGCGTTGCGGGCCTAACTAATGAAAAACTGTTTTTT.

The gene calls are TRBV29-1 and TRBJ2-7; tentatively, D is TRBD2 (5 bases). CDR3 length: 13 amino acids. Trimming removed 0 bases from V and 3 bases from J, with 9 bases in between. Germline CDR1 SQVTM, CDR2 ANQGSEA. The CDR3 protein is CSVEEVGGYEQYF. The CDR3 DNA reads as TGCAGCGTTGAAGAAGTTGGAGGCTACGAGCAGTACTTC.

Regarding this clone: Other DNA sequences from this sample encode an identical CDR3 as well. J is TRBJ2-3 and V is TRBV29-1; TRBD2 matches 9 bases. The V and J ends lost 6 bases and 5 bases, in that order; junction bases with no gene match: 3. The CDR3 contains 12 residues. Per the germline V gene, CDR1 is SQVTM and CDR2 is ANQGSEA. The CDR3 here is CSVAGGLDTQYF. CDR3 DNA sequence: TGCAGCGTAGCGGGGGGTCTAGATACGCAGTATTTT.

The V and J genes are TRBV9 and TRBJ2-4, with D perhaps TRBD2 (5 bases). Per the germline V gene, CDR1 is SGDLS and CDR2 is YYNGEE. This CDR3 region has 14 residues. Trimming removed 3 bases at V and 8 bases at J, with 15 bases between. The CDR3 DNA reads TGTGCCAGCAGCGCCCAGGCGAGGGTAGACATTCAGTACTTC. Translation gives CASSAQARVDIQYF. Looking up the rest from reference TRBV9 and TRBJ2-4 gives the full variable domain: DSGVTQTPKHLITATGQRVTLRCSPRSGDLSVYWYQQSLDQGLQFLIQYYNGEERAKGNILERFSAQQFPDLHSELNLSSLELGDSALYFCASSAQARVDIQYFGAGTRLSVL.

The chain joins TRBV30 to TRBJ1-1; tentatively, D is TRBD1 (5 bases). The CDR3 extends over 12 amino acids. Germline lookup yields CDR1 GTSNPN and CDR2 SVGIG (reference sequence). V lost 3 bases to trimming and J lost 7 bases, with 12 bases between them. The CDR3 loop is CAWSLGTLEAFF. The CDR3 DNA reads TGTGCCTGGAGCCTAGGGACTCTTGAAGCTTTCTTT.

The rearrangement uses TRBV10-1 and TRBJ1-6, with D possibly matching TRBD1 (5 bases). Germline V CDR1 and CDR2: WNHNN, SYGVQD (reference sequence). This CDR3 contains 13 residues. Trimming shortened V by 4 bases and J by 7 bases, and 8 bases separated the two germline ends. In DNA, the CDR3 is TGCGCCAGCAGTGGACAGATCAATTCACCCCTCCACTTT. This codes for CASSGQINSPLHF.

The V call is TRBV5-1, the J call TRBJ2-3, with 7 bases lining up with TRBD2. Germline V gene sequence: CDR1 SGHRS, CDR2 YFSETQ. The CDR3 contains 15 residues. V shed 1 base and J 2 bases; nucleotides not matched to a gene: 4. The CDR3 DNA reads TGCGCCAGCAGCTTGAGCGGGATACACACAGATACGCAGTATTTT. It encodes CASSLSGIHTDTQYF.

The table lists this clone with a few counts. CDR3 bases: TGTGCCAGCAGCTTGACAGGGGGCCGAGAGACCCAGTACTTC. This encodes CASSLTGGRETQYF. The rearrangement joins TRBV7-9 to TRBJ2-5; 10 bases match TRBD1. Germline lookup yields CDR1 SEHNR and CDR2 FQNEAQ (reference sequence). With 3 bases clipped from V and 4 bases from J, the junction kept 2 bases outside the gene matches. This CDR3 has 14 residues.

Only one count was recorded for this clone. V usage is TRBV7-9 and J usage is TRBJ2-7, with D possibly matching TRBD2 (6 bases). Germline V CDR1 and CDR2: SEHNR, FQNEAQ (reference sequence). Trimming pared 2 bases from V and 6 bases from J, leaving 14 bases between. The CDR3 is 14 amino acids. The CDR3: CASSLTGEVIEQYF. The CDR3 bases are TGTGCCAGCAGCTTAACGGGAGAGGTTATCGAGCAGTACTTC.

This clone was detected only a few times. A much larger clone differs from this one at a single base, so this may be a read error. The gene calls are TRBV7-9 and TRBJ2-7; D is unresolved. The CDR3 contains 13 residues. Germline CDR1 reads SEHNR; CDR2 reads FQNEAQ (reference sequence). V shed 1 base and J shed 0 bases, with 4 bases lying between them. CDR3 DNA: TGTGCCAGCAGCTTAGACAGCTCCTACGAGCAGTACTTC. Translated: CASSLDSSYEQYF.

The chain couples TRBV4-1 to TRBJ2-3, with 9 positions matching TRBD2. The junction had 6 bases not matched to a gene; V was cut back by 1 base and J by 4 bases. CDR3 size: 16 residues. Germline CDR1 and CDR2: MGHRA and YSYEKL. CDR3 DNA sequence: TGCGCCAGCAGCCAAGTGGGCGGGAGGGCCGCAGATACGCAGTATTTT. As protein: CASSQVGGRAADTQYF.